This TCR beta chain was obtained from a study of shared clonotypes between healthy human individuals (dated by TCRdb to between 2020 and 2021). A note on the overall study: A couple of women and a few men aged 18 to 49 years were included in the cohort. For each donor, CD4 naive and CD4 memory were each given three plates, CD8 naive was given two plates, and CD8 memory was given one plate. The study deeply sequenced blood TCR repertoires of about 5 healthy adults to estimate repertoire size and the extent of clonotype sharing between individuals. To increase sequencing depth and limit assay-specific biases, TCR repertoire library preparation and sequencing were carried out by different laboratories using diverse techniques. Per donor, leukapheresis produced somewhere between about 0.9 and 9.5 billion PBMCs.

The CDR3 contains 14 residues, cysteine and phenylalanine counted. This entry keeps only the CDR3 DNA: 42 bases, framed from base 1. V is reduced by 0 bases and J by 3 bases, leaving a spacing of 8 bases between them. As encoded in the germline V gene (reference sequence), CDR1 is LNHDA while CDR2 is SQIVND. On this clone: What antigen it recognizes has not been identified. Base quality data are lacking; no much larger clone is found one base away.

Using the deep immunoSEQ assay, multiplex PCR amplified TCR CDR3 regions from genomic DNA. For each cell subset, the extracted genomic DNA was distributed evenly across all wells of several immunoSEQ 96-well plates, and each plate served as one replicate. For sorted subsets, 200 ng of genomic DNA, equivalent to 30,000 or so T cell genomes, went into each replicate PCR. The purified libraries were quantified using a Qubit 3.0 fluorometer, sized with a Bioanalyzer 2100, and then quantified again using the KAPA Library Quantification kit. A separate single-read 150-cycle Illumina NextSeq 550 flow cell was used to sequence each immunoSEQ 96-well plate. Under the source paper's analysis protocol: Because the immunoSEQ output held only junctional sequences and lacked quality scores, the filtering could not match the filtering applied to full-length reads. To assign V/J genes and CDR3, sequences were annotated against IMGT germline references using PyIR, a Python wrapper for IgBLAST v1.9. Reads were filtered out if the reads had weak V/J assignments (E-value above 1e-6), no CDR3, stop codons, out-of-frame junctions, or ambiguous translated residues. V3J clonotypes were defined as sequences sharing an identical inferred V gene, J gene, and CDR3 amino acid sequence. Percentage overlap between repertoires was calculated by dividing the number of shared unique clonotypes by the size of the smaller repertoire. Three approaches were used to assess repertoire richness: RTK rarefaction, the Chao1 estimator, and Recon v2.1 estimates of unobserved clonotypes. Generation probabilities for all TCRbeta clonotypes obtained by the gDNA method from several donors were computed using OLGA. Imported from immuneACCESS, the table was reduced by TCRdb to in-frame sequences with V and J called. These copies leave out some clones; in studies compared against another copy, an unresolved V gene accounts for under half, and the cause of the remainder is not known. From that table come the V and J calls and clone size; the DNA was used to work out D and trimming. Across this sample there are some 2,500,000 clones, with 90% to 95% seen only once. The top ten clones comprise more than 0.35% of the sample.

The donors were healthy, HIV-negative adults with no recently reported acute infections or vaccinations. All donors were Caucasian adults living in Nashville, Tennessee, USA. Magnetic negative selection was used to enrich CD4+ T cells, after which naive cells were positively selected on CD45RA and the negative fraction became the memory subset. After blood collection by leukapheresis, PBMCs were isolated using Ficoll-Histopaque density gradient centrifugation and then cryopreserved in the vapor phase of liquid nitrogen. Analytical flow cytometry was used to check the purity and quantity of each magnetically sorted T cell population. Genomic DNA was isolated from each sorted fraction and quantified by UV absorbance on a Nanodrop 2000c. Here is what the overall study found, with its caveats: Naive subsets generally had larger estimated clonotype richness than memory subsets. Higher generation probabilities were observed for clonotypes shared by all four sorted-subset donors than for non-shared clonotypes. Incomplete sequencing was indicated by rarefaction of sorted-subset datasets, despite the large sequencing depth. Because the study included only a small number of donors, the genetic and exposure-history diversity represented was limited. Pairwise subsampling led to the expectation that sequencing depth would affect the degree of clonotype sharing among donors. Across a few donors, 4.5% to 6.5% of naive CD4, around 3.3% of naive CD8, roughly 2.3% of memory CD4, and around 0.4% of memory CD8 clonotypes were shared. Sampling was limited to blood, and TCR repertoires in tissue likely differ from TCR repertoires in blood.

The receptor was isolated from a man between 18 and 35 years old in good health. Some clones in this sample may be carry-over from other donors' samples. Recombination linked TRBV19 to TRBJ1-2, and TRBD1 may be the D gene, going by 5 matching bases. The specimen was naive CD4+ T cells from PBMCs. This sample's cell subset or site label indicates: CD45RA+ positively selected. The sequenced DNA: TGTGCCAGTAGTATAGATGGGGGAGACTATGGCTACACCTTC. Its protein is CASSIDGGDYGYTF.